This is a list of T cell receptor beta chains from one sample in a study of Ad26.COV2.S vaccination and SARS-CoV-2 variants. Sequencing was performed with immunoSEQ multiplex PCR; in TCRdb, only in-frame clones are kept and a portion is missing. Among around 350,000 clones listed, about 90% were seen once. The material was peripheral blood, obtained after recovery from COVID-19. These receptor sequences come from a human donor who had recovered from COVID-19. Each CDR3 is given with its conserved first and last residue. D genes are given only for firm matches.

TRBV6-6	NA	TRBJ2-7	CASSWSQAYEQYF	TGTGCCAGCAGTTGGAGCCAGGCCTACGAGCAGTACTTC
TRBV6-5	NA	TRBJ1-1	CALRDSFTNTEAFF	TGTGCCCTACGGGACTCTTTTACGAACACTGAAGCTTTCTTT
TRBV3-1/TRBV3-2	TRBD2	TRBJ2-3	CASRDSGGASDTQYF	TGTGCCAGCAGGGATAGCGGGGGGGCGTCAGATACGCAGTATTTT
TRBV5-8	NA	TRBJ1-2	CASSYKRPMGSDYGYTF	TGTGCCAGCAGCTATAAACGGCCTATGGGGTCCGATTATGGCTACACCTTC
TRBV9	NA	TRBJ2-1	CASSVESNEQFF	TGTGCCAGCAGCGTAGAGTCCAATGAGCAGTTCTTC
TRBV14	TRBD1	TRBJ2-1	CASSQDRVKQGINTYNEQFF	TGTGCCAGCAGCCAAGATCGGGTGAAACAGGGGATTAATACCTACAATGAGCAGTTCTTC
TRBV21-1	NA	TRBJ1-1	CASSKGVDTEAFF	TGTGCCAGCAGCAAAGGAGTTGACACTGAAGCTTTCTTT
TRBV5-5	NA	TRBJ1-5	CASTPGIWNQPQHF	TGTGCCAGCACCCCTGGGATATGGAACCAGCCCCAGCATTTT
TRBV7-2	NA	TRBJ1-1	CASSLRTGNTEAFF	TGTGCCAGCAGCTTACGGACGGGGAACACTGAAGCTTTCTTT
TRBV19	NA	TRBJ1-2	CASSIDGGLGYGYTF	TGTGCCAGTAGTATAGATGGGGGGCTTGGCTATGGCTACACCTTC